This TCR beta chain was profiled in a study of sequential checkpoint blockade in melanoma (dated by TCRdb to about 2019). A note on the overall study: Using 1:1 randomization, the trial assigned patients either to first-line nivolumab followed by ipilimumab (arm A) or to ipilimumab followed by nivolumab (arm B). Maintenance nivolumab was given following each of the two trial sequences. Overall results and qualifications from the work: Validation of the response-prediction model combining TCR metrics and mutation burden is needed in larger, independent patient cohorts.

The treatment or condition label, read with the paper, signifies: randomized to nivolumab then ipilimumab (arm A) or the reverse (arm B). None of the patients in the trial had previously been given DNA-damaging chemotherapy. A FACS Aria II flow cytometer was used to sort live CD3+CD8+ cells that were negative for CD19 and CD56 from thawed PBMCs. The samples were obtained from melanoma patients enrolled in CheckMate 064, an open-label, randomized phase II trial testing sequential checkpoint blockade. Peripheral blood mononuclear cells were collected by leukapheresis, purified with Ficoll-Paque, and frozen in human serum with roughly 10% DMSO. Immediately after sorting, the purity of the sorted blood CD3+CD8+ cells was confirmed to be >95%, and DNA was then extracted. The CDR3 goes from the cysteine to the phenylalanine over 14 residues. Of all the DNA, just the CDR3 is kept, 42 bases in frame from base 1. CDR1 and CDR2, looked up from the germline V gene, are SNHLY and FYNNEI. V gives up 2 bases and J gives up 4 bases, and the segment between their germline ends measures 11 bases.

TCRbeta CDR3 regions were immunosequenced from genomic DNA with the immunoSEQ Assay. Genomic DNA was amplified by bias-controlled multiplex PCR before high-throughput sequencing. In the authors' own workflow: To quantify the absolute abundance of each unique TCRbeta CDR3 region, the sequences were collapsed and filtered. Clonality was defined as 1 minus Pielou's evenness and was calculated using productive rearrangements only. A previously published method was used to identify clones with significantly greater frequencies in on-treatment samples than in baseline samples. TCRdb's version of the immuneACCESS table is confined to in-frame rearrangements and falls short of the full clone set. An unresolved V gene accounts for under half of the shortfall where checked; the remainder is of unknown origin. The V and J calls and clone size are taken from that table; D and trimming were inferred from the DNA. A total of fewer than 50,000 clones appear in this sample, roughly 88% of them only once. The ten largest clones take up around 12% of the sample.

In regard to this clone: Its recognized antigen is unknown. Nothing much larger sits one base from this clone, and base qualities are not available.

The receptor was derived from a human donor with melanoma. The V gene is TRBV2 and the J gene is TRBJ1-1; TRBD1 could be the D gene, as 5 bases match. The material sequenced was CD8+ T cells sorted from blood (inferred from file names), taken from a patient given nivolumab and ipilimumab in sequence. The DNA sequence is TGTGCCAGCAGTGAAATCCCAGGGCTCACTGAAGCTTTCTTT. This gives the protein CASSEIPGLTEAFF.